This T cell receptor (beta chain) comes out of a study of cytomegalovirus exposure and HLA in healthy donors. V dropped 5 bases and J dropped 1; count of bases not matched to a gene: 6. Germline values: CDR1 LNHDA, CDR2 SQIVND (reference sequence). The CDR3 has 15 residues. 60 Vbeta and 13 Jbeta primers were used in PCR. Clones were read by immunoSEQ multiplex PCR, and TCRdb kept only the in-frame ones, dropping some. Altogether 100,000 to 150,000 clones are present, more than 65% being singletons, with the ten largest covering around 2.5%. V is TRBV19 and J is TRBJ1-1, with 8 positions matching TRBD1. The origin of this receptor is a woman aged 60-75 years in good health and CMV-seropositive. Sequenced material: PBMCs. The CDR3 spells CASSADRVANTEAFF. The CDR3 nucleotides read TGTGCCAGTAGTGCGGACAGGGTCGCGAACACTGAAGCTTTCTTT.